This T cell receptor (beta chain) originates from a study of technical replicates of blood from several donors. J lost 3 bases, V lost 3 bases, and 19 bases had no gene match. This CDR3 has 19 residues. Germline V gene data show CDR1 as SGDLS and CDR2 as YYNGEE. Repertoires were generated with immunoSEQ multiplex PCR, while TCRdb's copy carries only in-frame clones and drops some. Of 70,000 or so clones listed, around 92% are singletons. This clonotype was sampled from a human donor in good health. The gene calls are TRBV9 and TRBJ2-7, with TRBD1 identical over 9 bases. Source material: T cells isolated from PBMCs. The CDR3: CASSGDRAGFGKEFYEQYF. The CDR3 DNA reads as TGTGCCAGCAGCGGGGACAGGGCGGGATTCGGTAAGGAATTCTACGAGCAGTACTTC.